The 10 T cell receptor beta chains given below trace back to one sample, sequenced in a study of control samples from healthy donors and cancer patients. Sequencing used immunoSEQ multiplex PCR; TCRdb keeps in-frame clones, though not all of them. The table has hundreds of thousands of clones, 75% to 95% seen once. The specimen sequenced was PBMCs. The receptors were sampled from a man aged 35 to 55 with head and neck cancer.

V gene TRBV28 combines with J gene TRBJ1-1; 7 bases align to TRBD1. V was pared by 5 bases and J by 5 bases, with 11 bases of the junction left unmatched. The CDR3 is 15 amino acids. From germline, CDR1 is MDHEN and CDR2 SYDVKM. The CDR3, as DNA: TGTGCCAGCAGTACCACACAGGGGTCGGAAACTGAAGCTTTCTTT. This gives the protein CASSTTQGSETEAFF.

In DNA, the CDR3 is TGTGCCAGCAGCTTAGAGTTCATGTTGAACACTGAAGCTTTCTTT. Its translation is CASSLEFMLNTEAFF. The genes are TRBV7-9 and TRBJ1-1; unclear D gene. Trimming cost V 1 base and J 0 bases, with 9 bases left between them. CDR1 and CDR2 from the germline V gene are SEHNR and FQNEAQ (reference sequence). The CDR3 consists of 15 residues.

For this clone: A read error may produce the germline difference seen at one junction end. The chain has TRBV19 and TRBJ1-6; 7 positions match TRBD1. Per the germline V gene, CDR1 is LNHDA and CDR2 is SQIVND (reference sequence). This CDR3 is 15 amino acids long. Here the CDR3 reads CASSLEGDSSAPLHF. Here the CDR3 DNA reads TGTGCCAGTAGTCTAGAGGGGGACAGCTCCGCACCCCTCCACTTT.

The V and J genes are TRBV6-5 and TRBJ2-7; TRBD1 might be the D (6 bases). CDR3 length equals 13 residues. The germline V gene encodes CDR1 MNHEY and CDR2 SVGAGI. The V gene lost 8 bases and the J gene lost 1 base, with 12 bases spanning the gap. The CDR3 coding sequence is TGTGCCAGCCTGGGGGACAAGTCCTACGAGCAGTACTTC. Translated: CASLGDKSYEQYF.

The chain has TRBV12-3 or TRBV12-4 and TRBJ1-4, with a tentative D call TRBD1 (6 bases). The V end lost 5 bases, the J end lost 14 bases, and 15 bases lay between the germline ends. This CDR3 is 12 amino acids long. CDR3 nucleotides: TGTGCCAGCAGTCTACAGGGTCAAGGGCTGTTTTTT. Protein: CASSLQGQGLFF.

The V call is TRBV28, the J call TRBJ2-5; 9 nucleotides line up with TRBD1. Gene TRBJ2-7 matches the end of the DNA better, so the J call may be wrong. This CDR3 region has 16 residues. Per the germline V gene, CDR1 is MDHEN and CDR2 is SYDVKM. CDR3: CASSGSDRGPSYEQYF. The CDR3 DNA follows: TGTGCCAGCAGTGGTTCGGACAGGGGACCCTCCTACGAGCAGTACTTC.

The rearrangement joins TRBV30 to TRBJ1-1; D ambiguous. Germline V gene sequence: CDR1 GTSNPN, CDR2 SVGIG (reference sequence). The CDR3 contains 13 residues. With 3 bases removed from V and 6 bases from J, the gap between germline ends came to 14 bases. CDR3 loop: CAWSIGPAPEAFF. The CDR3 DNA reads TGTGCCTGGAGCATAGGCCCTGCCCCTGAAGCTTTCTTT. The whole variable domain, filled in from reference TRBV30 and TRBJ1-1, reads SQTIHQWPATLVQPVGSPLSLECTVEGTSNPNLYWYRQAAGRGLQLLFYSVGIGQISSEVPQNLSASRPQDRQFILSSKKLLLSDSGFYLCAWSIGPAPEAFFGQGTRLTVV.

The chain has TRBV5-1 and TRBJ2-3, with a weak D call TRBD2 (6 bases). V lost 0 bases, J lost 3 bases, and 11 bases lay in between. Germline CDR1 reads SGHRS; CDR2 reads YFSETQ. The CDR3 is 15 residues long. CDR3 nucleotides: TGCGCCAGCAGCTTGGGGGGAGGAGTAACAGATACGCAGTATTTT. This codes for CASSLGGGVTDTQYF.

The chain links TRBV28 to TRBJ2-6; D tentatively fits TRBD1 or TRBD2 (7 bases each). The V end was cut by 3 bases, the J end by 1 base, with 16 bases between. The length of the CDR3 is 18 residues. The germline V gene has CDR1 MDHEN and CDR2 SYDVKM. The CDR3 coding sequence is TGTGCCAGCAGTTTCCCCCGGCAGGGGGGGTCTGGGGCCAACGTCCTGACTTTC. This sequence encodes CASSFPRQGGSGANVLTF.

The count of this clone is one. The V and J genes are TRBV7-2 and TRBJ1-1; TRBD1 agrees at 9 bases. The CDR3 is 15 amino acids. Germline-derived CDR1 and CDR2 are SGHTA and FQGNSA. The trim removed 5 bases at V and 0 bases at J, leaving 4 bases unmatched. The DNA for the CDR3 is TGTGCCAGCAGCAGGACAGGGGACCTGAACACTGAAGCTTTCTTT. Amino acids: CASSRTGDLNTEAFF.